This T cell receptor beta chain appears in the sequencing data of a study of blood T cell repertoires in COVID-19. Study in general: Researchers got acute and convalescent COVID-19 samples from the United States, Italy and Spain. PBMCs, B-cell-depleted T cells, or T cells were the source of the cDNA or gDNA that made up the material.

This CDR3 has 11 amino acids. CDR1 SQVTM and CDR2 ANQGSEA come from the germline V gene. V was pared by 6 bases and J by 8 bases, with 13 bases between. In the source study's methods: Amplification with reference gene primers provided the estimates of nucleated cell counts. Using immunoSEQ multiplex PCR, the repertoire was profiled, and TCRdb retains in-frame clones only, with some absent. V and J calls and clone size are as listed in that table; D and trimming were resolved from the DNA. In the table there are roughly 330,000 clones, around 88% of which are singletons. This TCR came from a woman aged 50 to 65 with acute or convalescent COVID-19. The sample comprised peripheral blood. The rearrangement links TRBV29-1 to TRBJ1-1; D possibly corresponds to TRBD1 (6 bases). The CDR3 region is CSVGGPGEAFF. CDR3 in DNA: TGCAGCGTCGGGGGGCCGGGCGAAGCTTTCTTT.